Reported below is one T cell receptor (beta chain). Its antigen is currently unknown. The PCR employed 60 Vbeta primers together with 13 Jbeta primers. The protocol was immunoSEQ multiplex PCR, while the TCRdb copy is restricted to in-frame clones and leaves out a portion. The sample records 95,000 to 150,000 clones, around 74% being singletons. The sample belongs to a study of cytomegalovirus exposure and HLA in healthy donors. The wider study: In an early release, HLA-typed donors contributed some 80 million unique TCR sequences. Study-level findings and limits: Later on, analysis showed that most CMV-associated TCR beta chains appeared to be HLA-restricted. Presence/absence analysis assumed near-uniform sequencing depth across donors.

Germline trimming cut 0 bases from V and 3 bases from J; bases unmatched to any gene: 7. Germline values: CDR1 SGHKS, CDR2 YYEKEE (reference sequence). This CDR3 contains 16 residues. The TCR was taken from a man aged 55 to 69 in good health and CMV-seropositive. The source material was PBMCs. The V and J genes are TRBV5-5 and TRBJ2-7; 9 positions agree with TRBD2. The chain's CDR3 is CASSLVGGRADYEQYF. As DNA, the CDR3 is TGTGCCAGCAGCTTGGTGGGCGGGAGGGCCGACTACGAGCAGTACTTC.